The sequence of this T cell receptor (beta chain) was determined in a study of T cell responses to AZD1222 COVID-19 vaccine. Background on the study: Pooling covered second doses at about 4 or about 12 weeks.

The J segment lost 4 bases and the V segment lost 6 bases, leaving 6 bases of the junction unmatched. CDR1 and CDR2 from the germline V gene are SQVTM and ANQGSEA. This CDR3 contains 13 residues. The repertoire was sequenced with immunoSEQ multiplex PCR; TCRdb's copy has only in-frame clones and lacks some. The sample lists roughly 130,000 clones, roughly 88% occurring once. Findings and limits, study-wide: The study found vaccine-associated CD4 TCRs spanning spike, dominant at 160-218 and 743-854. Clonal diversity may have been underestimated in mostly white British donors. Two doses of AZD1222 preceded a rise in Spike-specific TCR breadth and depth.

Details on this clone: Its antigen is not identified.

The receptor's source is an adult in good health. The sample consisted of peripheral blood, taken on day 0 of AZD1222 vaccination. This chain joins TRBV29-1 and TRBJ1-2, with 9 nucleotides matching TRBD1. CDR3 protein: CSVYRGQSYGYTF. DNA of the CDR3: TGCAGCGTCTACAGGGGGCAAAGCTATGGCTACACCTTC.